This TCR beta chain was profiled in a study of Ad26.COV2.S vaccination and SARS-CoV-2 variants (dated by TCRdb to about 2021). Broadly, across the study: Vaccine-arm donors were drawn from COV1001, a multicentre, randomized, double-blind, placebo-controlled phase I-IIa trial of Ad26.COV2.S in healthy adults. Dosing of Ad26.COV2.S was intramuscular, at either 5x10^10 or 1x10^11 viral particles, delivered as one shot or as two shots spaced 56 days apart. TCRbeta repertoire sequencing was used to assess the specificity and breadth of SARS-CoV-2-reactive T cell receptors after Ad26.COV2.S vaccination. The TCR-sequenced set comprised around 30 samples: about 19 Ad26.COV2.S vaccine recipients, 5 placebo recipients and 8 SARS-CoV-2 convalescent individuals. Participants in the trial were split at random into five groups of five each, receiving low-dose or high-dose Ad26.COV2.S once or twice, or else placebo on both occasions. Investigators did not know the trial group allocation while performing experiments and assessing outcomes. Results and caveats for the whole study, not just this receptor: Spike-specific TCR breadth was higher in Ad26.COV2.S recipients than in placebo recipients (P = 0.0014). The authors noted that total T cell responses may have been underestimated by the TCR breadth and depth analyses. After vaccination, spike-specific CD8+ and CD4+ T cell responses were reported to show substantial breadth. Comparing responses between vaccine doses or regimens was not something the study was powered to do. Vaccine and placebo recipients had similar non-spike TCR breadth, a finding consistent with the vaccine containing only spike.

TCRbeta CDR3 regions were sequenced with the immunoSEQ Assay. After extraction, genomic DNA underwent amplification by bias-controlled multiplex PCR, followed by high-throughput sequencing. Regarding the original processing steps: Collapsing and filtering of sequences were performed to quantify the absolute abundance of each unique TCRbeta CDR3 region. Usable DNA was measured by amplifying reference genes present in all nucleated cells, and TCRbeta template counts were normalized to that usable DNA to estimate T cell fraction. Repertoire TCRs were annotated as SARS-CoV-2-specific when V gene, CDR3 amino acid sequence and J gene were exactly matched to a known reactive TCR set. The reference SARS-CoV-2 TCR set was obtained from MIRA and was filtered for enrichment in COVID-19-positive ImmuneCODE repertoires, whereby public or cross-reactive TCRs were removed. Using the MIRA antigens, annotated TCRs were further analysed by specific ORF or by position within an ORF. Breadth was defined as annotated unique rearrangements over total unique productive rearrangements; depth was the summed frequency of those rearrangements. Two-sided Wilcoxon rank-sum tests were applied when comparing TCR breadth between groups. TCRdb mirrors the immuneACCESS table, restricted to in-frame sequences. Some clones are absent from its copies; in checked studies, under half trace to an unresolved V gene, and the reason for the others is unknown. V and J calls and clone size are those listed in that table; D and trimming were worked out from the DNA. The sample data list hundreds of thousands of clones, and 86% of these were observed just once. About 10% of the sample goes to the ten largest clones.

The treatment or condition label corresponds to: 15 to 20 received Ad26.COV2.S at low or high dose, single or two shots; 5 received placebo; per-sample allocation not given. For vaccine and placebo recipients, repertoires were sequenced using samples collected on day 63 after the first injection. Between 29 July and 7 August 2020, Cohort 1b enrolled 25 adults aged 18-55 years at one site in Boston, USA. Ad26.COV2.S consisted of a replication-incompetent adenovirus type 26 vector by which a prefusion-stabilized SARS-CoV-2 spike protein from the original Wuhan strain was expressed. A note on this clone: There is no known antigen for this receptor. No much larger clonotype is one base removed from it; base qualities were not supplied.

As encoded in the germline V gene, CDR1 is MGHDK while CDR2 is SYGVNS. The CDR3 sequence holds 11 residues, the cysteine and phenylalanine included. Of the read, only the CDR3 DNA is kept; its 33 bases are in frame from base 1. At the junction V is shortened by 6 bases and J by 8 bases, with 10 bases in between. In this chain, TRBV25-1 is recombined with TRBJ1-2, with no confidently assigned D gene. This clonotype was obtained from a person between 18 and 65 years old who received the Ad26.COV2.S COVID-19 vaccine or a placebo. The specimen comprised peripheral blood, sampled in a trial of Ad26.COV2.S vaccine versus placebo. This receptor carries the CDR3 CASRHEEGYTF. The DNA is TGTGCCAGCAGACACGAGGAGGGCTACACCTTC.